The TCR beta chain described here comes from a study of blood T cell repertoires in COVID-19. Study in general: The samples span acute and convalescent COVID-19 from the United States, Italy and Spain. From T cells, B-cell-depleted T cells, or PBMCs came the material, which was cDNA or gDNA.

Seattle-derived patients entered the study during active infection and were followed longitudinally. Measured with immunoSEQ multiplex PCR; TCRdb has only the in-frame clones, and not every one. The table records about 130,000 clones, around 85% of them present only once. Unmatched junction bases numbered 13, after V lost 6 bases and J lost 8 bases. The CDR3 length is 15 residues. Germline V CDR1 and CDR2: MNHEY, SVGAGI. Sequenced: peripheral blood. The chain employs TRBV6-5 and TRBJ2-7; TRBD2 agrees at 10 bases. The clonotype originates from a woman at least 80 years old with COVID-19, enrolled during active disease. The CDR3 region has the DNA TGTGCCAGCAGAGATGTAGGGACTAGCGCGCGAAAGCAGTACTTC. It translates to CASRDVGTSARKQYF.